This TCR beta chain was identified during a study of shared clonotypes between healthy human individuals. The assay used deep level. Genomic DNA belonging to each subset was distributed in equal measure over several immunoSEQ plates. Profiled with immunoSEQ multiplex PCR; TCRdb holds only in-frame clones, not every one. This table holds fewer than 800,000 clones, about 91% found once. As defined, naive CD8 cells were CD45RO-negative and positively selected for CCR7, with terminally differentiated effector memory CD45RA+ cells excluded. General study results and limits: Clonotype sharing across four donors was observed for around 5% of naive CD4 clonotypes.

As regards this clone: As yet, its antigen is unknown.

The sequencing input was naive CD8+ T cells sorted from blood. The origin of this receptor is a young man in good health.

CDR3 sequence reads: CASGQRVFYEQYF. DNA for the CDR3: TGTGCCAGCGGTCAAAGGGTCTTCTACGAGCAGTACTTC. The V gene is TRBV6-5, the J gene TRBJ2-7; the D is unclear. V lost 8 bases to trimming and J lost 3 bases, with 14 bases between them. Looked up from germline, CDR1 is MNHEY and CDR2 is SVGAGI. The CDR3 has 13 residues.